This entry features one TCR beta chain sequence. Its antigen is as yet unknown. Eight separate reactions for every sample produced the cDNA. No DNA is given; TCRdb re-called the 5' RACE reads and lists each CDR3 protein once. Its table records some 160,000 distinct CDR3 sequences. The CDR3 runs to 13 residues. The germline V gene encodes CDR1 DFQATT and CDR2 SNEGSKA (reference sequence). Someone took an approximately 2.3 ml blood sample from each of the donors. The source of the sample is a study of monozygotic twins with inflammatory bowel disease. Study-wide points: Twins classed as concordant or discordant showed no difference in repertoire similarity, possibly from limited power. For IBD, no single strong associated signal or clonotype was supported.

This chain connects TRBV20-1 to TRBJ2-2. The clonotype comes from a human donor with ulcerative colitis or Crohn's disease, or a healthy co-twin of an affected twin (not recorded which). Sequencing was performed on blood. The CDR3 spells CSARETYTGELFF.